This T cell receptor beta chain came from a study of cytomegalovirus exposure and HLA in healthy donors. The study, taken as a whole, reports: Previously analyzed data showed that most TCR beta V segments were productive at a frequency of about 90% or about 30%.

PCR was performed using 60 Vbeta and 13 Jbeta primers. Method: immunoSEQ multiplex PCR; TCRdb's copy keeps in-frame clones and lacks some. The sample consists of some 110,000 clones, approximately 80% of them appearing once. On this clone: What it binds is not known.

Losses at the gene ends were 8 bases for V and 4 bases for J; bases not matched to a gene: 12. This CDR3 comprises 15 residues. Germline V gene sequence: CDR1 MDHEN, CDR2 SYDVKM. Material for sequencing was PBMCs. The chain combines TRBV28 with TRBJ2-7; 9 bases fit TRBD2. This TCR was recovered from a woman aged 25 to 45 in good health and CMV-seronegative. CDR3 DNA sequence: TGTGCCAGCGCTACCCCTAGCGGGGTTAGATACGAGCAGTACTTC. Residues: CASATPSGVRYEQYF.